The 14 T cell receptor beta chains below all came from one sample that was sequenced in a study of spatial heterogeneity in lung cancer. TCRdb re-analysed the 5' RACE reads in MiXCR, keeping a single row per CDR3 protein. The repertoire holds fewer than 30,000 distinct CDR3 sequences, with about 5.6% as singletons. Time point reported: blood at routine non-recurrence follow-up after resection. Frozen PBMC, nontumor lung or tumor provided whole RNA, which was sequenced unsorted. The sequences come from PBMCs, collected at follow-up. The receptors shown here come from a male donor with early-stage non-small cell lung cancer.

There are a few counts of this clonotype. The CDR3 nucleotides read TGTGCCAGCGGGGGCCAAAGCACAGATACGCAGTATTTT. It encodes CASGGQSTDTQYF. The chain couples TRBV12-3 or TRBV12-4 to TRBJ2-3; TRBD1 might be the D (6 bases). The CDR3 is 13 residues long. V was trimmed by 8 bases and J by 0 bases, leaving 9 bases between them.

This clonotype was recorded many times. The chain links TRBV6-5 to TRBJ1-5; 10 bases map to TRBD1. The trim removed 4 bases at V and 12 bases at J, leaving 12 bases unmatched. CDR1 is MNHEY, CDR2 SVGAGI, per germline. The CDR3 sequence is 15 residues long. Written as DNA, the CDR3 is TGTGCCAGCAGTTCACCCCGAACCGGGACAGGGGACCAGCATTTT. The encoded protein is CASSSPRTGTGDQHF.

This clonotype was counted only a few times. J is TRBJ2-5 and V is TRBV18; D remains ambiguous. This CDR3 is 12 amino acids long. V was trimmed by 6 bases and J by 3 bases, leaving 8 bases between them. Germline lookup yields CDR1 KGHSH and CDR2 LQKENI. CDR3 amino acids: CASSIDEETQYF. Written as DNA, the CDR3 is TGTGCCAGCTCTATAGATGAAGAGACCCAGTACTTC.

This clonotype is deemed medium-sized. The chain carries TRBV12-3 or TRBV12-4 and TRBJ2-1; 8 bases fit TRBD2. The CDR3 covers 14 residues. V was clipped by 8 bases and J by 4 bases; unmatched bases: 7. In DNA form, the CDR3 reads TGTGCCAGCTTACGGGGGGGGTCTTACAATGAGCAGTTCTTC. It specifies CASLRGGSYNEQFF.

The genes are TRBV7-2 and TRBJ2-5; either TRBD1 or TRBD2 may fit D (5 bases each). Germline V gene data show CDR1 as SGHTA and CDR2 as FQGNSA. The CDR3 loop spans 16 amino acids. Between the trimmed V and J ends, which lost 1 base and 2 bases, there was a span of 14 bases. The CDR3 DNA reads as TGTGCCAGCAGCTTAGTTGGGGGAGAAACTCAAGAGACCCAGTACTTC. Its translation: CASSLVGGETQETQYF.

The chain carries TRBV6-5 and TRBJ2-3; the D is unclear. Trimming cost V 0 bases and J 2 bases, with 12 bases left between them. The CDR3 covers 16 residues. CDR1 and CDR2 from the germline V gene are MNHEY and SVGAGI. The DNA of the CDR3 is TGTGCCAGCAGTTACTCGGGATGCACTACCACAGATACGCAGTATTTT. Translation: CASSYSGCTTTDTQYF.

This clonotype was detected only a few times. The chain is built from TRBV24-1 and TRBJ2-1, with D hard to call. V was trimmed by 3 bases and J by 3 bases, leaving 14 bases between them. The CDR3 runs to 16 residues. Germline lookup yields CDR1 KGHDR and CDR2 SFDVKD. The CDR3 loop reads CATSDKGLLRYNEQFF. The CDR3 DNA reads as TGTGCCACCAGTGATAAGGGTTTACTACGCTACAATGAGCAGTTCTTC.

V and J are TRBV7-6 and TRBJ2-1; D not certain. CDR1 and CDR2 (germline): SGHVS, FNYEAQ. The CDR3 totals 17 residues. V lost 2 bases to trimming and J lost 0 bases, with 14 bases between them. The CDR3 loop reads CASSLYRLTSSYNEQFF. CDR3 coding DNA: TGTGCCAGCAGCTTATATCGGCTAACGAGCTCCTACAATGAGCAGTTCTTC.

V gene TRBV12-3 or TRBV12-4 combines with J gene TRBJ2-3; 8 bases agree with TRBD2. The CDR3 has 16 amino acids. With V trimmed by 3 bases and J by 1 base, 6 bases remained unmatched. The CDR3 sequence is CASSFGGEVGTDTQYF. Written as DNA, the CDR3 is TGTGCCAGCAGTTTCGGGGGGGAGGTAGGCACAGATACGCAGTATTTT.

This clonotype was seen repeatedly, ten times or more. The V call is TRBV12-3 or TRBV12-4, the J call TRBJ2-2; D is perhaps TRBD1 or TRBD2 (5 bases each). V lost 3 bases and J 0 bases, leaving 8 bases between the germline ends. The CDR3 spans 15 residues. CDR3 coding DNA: TGTGCCAGCAGTTTCTGGGGGACGAACACCGGGGAGCTGTTTTTT. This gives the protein CASSFWGTNTGELFF.

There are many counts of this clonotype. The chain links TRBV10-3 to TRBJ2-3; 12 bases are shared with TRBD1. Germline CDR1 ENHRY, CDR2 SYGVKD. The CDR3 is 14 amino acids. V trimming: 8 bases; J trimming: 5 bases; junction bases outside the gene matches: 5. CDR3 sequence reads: CAIGGQGAGDTQYF. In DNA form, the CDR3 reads TGTGCCATCGGGGGACAGGGGGCTGGAGATACGCAGTATTTT.

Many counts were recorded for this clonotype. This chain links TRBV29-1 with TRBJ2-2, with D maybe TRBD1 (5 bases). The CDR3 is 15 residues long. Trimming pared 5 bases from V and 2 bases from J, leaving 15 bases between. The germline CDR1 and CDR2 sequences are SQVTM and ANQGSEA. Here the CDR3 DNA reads TGCAGCGTTAAACAGGACCTAACTAACACCGGGGAGCTGTTTTTT. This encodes CSVKQDLTNTGELFF.

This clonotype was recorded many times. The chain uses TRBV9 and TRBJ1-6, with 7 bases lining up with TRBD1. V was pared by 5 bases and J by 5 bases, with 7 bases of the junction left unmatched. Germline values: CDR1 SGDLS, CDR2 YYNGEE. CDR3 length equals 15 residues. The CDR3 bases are TGTGCCAGCAGTAGTGCGGACAGGAATAATTCACCCCTCCACTTT. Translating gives CASSSADRNNSPLHF.

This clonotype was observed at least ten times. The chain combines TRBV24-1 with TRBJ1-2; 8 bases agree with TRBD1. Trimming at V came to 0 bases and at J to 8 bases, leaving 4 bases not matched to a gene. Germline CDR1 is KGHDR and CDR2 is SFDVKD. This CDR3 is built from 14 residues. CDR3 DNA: TGTGCCACCAGTGATTTGGACAGGGGCGGAGGCTACACCTTC. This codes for CATSDLDRGGGYTF.